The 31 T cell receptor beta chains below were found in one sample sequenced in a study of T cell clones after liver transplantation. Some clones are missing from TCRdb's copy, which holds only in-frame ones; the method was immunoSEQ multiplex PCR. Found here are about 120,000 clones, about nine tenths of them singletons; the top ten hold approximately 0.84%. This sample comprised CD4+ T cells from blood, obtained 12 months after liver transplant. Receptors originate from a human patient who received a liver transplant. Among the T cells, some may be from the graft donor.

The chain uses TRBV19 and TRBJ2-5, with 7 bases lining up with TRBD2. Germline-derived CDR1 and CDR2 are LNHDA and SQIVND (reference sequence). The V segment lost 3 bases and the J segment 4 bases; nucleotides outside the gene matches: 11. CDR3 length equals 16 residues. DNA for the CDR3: TGTGCCAGTAGTATTTTTACCGGGAGGAGGGGAGAGACCCAGTACTTC. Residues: CASSIFTGRRGETQYF.

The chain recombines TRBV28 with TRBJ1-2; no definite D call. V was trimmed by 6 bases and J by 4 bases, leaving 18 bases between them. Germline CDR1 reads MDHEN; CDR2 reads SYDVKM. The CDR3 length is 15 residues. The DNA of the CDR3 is TGTGCCAGCAGGCCATCCGGAGGTAGGGTCTATGGCTACACCTTC. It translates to CASRPSGGRVYGYTF.

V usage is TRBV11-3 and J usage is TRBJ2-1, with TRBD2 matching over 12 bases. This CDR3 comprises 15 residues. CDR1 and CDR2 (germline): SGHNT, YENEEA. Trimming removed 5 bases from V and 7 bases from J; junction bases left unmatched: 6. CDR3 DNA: TGTGCCAGCAGCGTTCGACTAGCGGGAGTAAATGAGCAGTTCTTC. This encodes CASSVRLAGVNEQFF. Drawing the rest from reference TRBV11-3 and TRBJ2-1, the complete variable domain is EAGVVQSPRYKIIEKKQPVAFWCNPISGHNTLYWYLQNLGQGPELLIRYENEEAVDDSQLPKDRFSAERLKGVDSTLKIQPAELGDSAVYLCASSVRLAGVNEQFFGPGTRLTVL.

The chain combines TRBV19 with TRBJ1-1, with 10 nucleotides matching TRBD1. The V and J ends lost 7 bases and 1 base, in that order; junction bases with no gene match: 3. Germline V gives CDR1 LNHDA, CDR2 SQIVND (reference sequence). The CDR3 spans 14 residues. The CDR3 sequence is CASIRQGANTEAFF. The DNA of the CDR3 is TGTGCCAGTATTCGACAGGGGGCGAACACTGAAGCTTTCTTT.

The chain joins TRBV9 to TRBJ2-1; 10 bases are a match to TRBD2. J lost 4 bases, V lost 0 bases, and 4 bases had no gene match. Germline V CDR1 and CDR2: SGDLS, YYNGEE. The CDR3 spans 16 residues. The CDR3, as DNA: TGTGCCAGCAGCGTAGAATCTAGCGGGAGATACAATGAGCAGTTCTTC. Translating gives CASSVESSGRYNEQFF.

The CDR3 protein is CASSRSGQAKNYGYTF. Here the CDR3 DNA reads TGTGCCAGCAGCCGATCAGGACAGGCAAAGAACTATGGCTACACCTTC. This chain connects TRBV7-2 to TRBJ1-2, with 7 nucleotides matching TRBD1. The CDR3 is 16 amino acids. CDR1 SGHTA and CDR2 FQGNSA come from the germline V gene. V shed 5 bases and J 2 bases; nucleotides not matched to a gene: 11. The whole variable domain, remainder taken from reference TRBV7-2 and TRBJ1-2, is GAGVSQSPSNKVTEKGKDVELRCDPISGHTALYWYRQSLGQGLEFLIYFQGNSAPDKSGLPSDRFSAERTGGSVSTLTIQRTQQEDSAVYLCASSRSGQAKNYGYTFGSGTRLTVV.

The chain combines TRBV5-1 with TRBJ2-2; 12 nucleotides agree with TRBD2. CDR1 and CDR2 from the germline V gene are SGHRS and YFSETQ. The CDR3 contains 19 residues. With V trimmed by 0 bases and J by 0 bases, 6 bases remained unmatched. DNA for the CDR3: TGCGCCAGCAGCTTGGGGTCGCTAGCGGGAGGGCCGAACACCGGGGAGCTGTTTTTT. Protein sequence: CASSLGSLAGGPNTGELFF.

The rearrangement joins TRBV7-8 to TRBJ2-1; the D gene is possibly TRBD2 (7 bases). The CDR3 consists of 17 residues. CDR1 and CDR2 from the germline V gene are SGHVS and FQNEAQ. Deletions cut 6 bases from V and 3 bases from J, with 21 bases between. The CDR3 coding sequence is TGTGCCAGCAGAGGGGGGGAGGGCTCCTATAGCTACAATGAGCAGTTCTTC. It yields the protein CASRGGEGSYSYNEQFF.

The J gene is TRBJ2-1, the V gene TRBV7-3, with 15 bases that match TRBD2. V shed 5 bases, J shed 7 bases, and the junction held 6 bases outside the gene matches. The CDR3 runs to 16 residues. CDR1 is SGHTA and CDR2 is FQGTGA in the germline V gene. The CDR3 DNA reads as TGTGCCAGCAGCCGAGCGGGACTAGCGGGAGGAAATGAGCAGTTCTTC. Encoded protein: CASSRAGLAGGNEQFF. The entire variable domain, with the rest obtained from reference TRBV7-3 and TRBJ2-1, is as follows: GAGVSQTPSNKVTEKGKYVELRCDPISGHTALYWYRQSLGQGPEFLIYFQGTGAADDSGLPNDRFFAVRPEGSVSTLKIQRTERGDSAVYLCASSRAGLAGGNEQFFGPGTRLTVL.

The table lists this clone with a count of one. CDR3 residues: CASTLRWLRDNEQFF. CDR3 sequence (DNA): TGTGCCAGCACCCTTAGGTGGCTCCGCGACAATGAGCAGTTCTTC. The chain carries TRBV7-8 and TRBJ2-1; D remains ambiguous. The V gene's germline CDR1 is SGHVS and CDR2 FQNEAQ. V was clipped by 7 bases and J by 5 bases, with 18 bases between them. The CDR3 contains 15 residues.

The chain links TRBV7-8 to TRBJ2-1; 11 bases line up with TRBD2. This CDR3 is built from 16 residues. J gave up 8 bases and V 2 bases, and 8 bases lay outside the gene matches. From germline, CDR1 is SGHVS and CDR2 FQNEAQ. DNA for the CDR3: TGTGCCAGCAGCTTATTCGTCCCTAGCGGGAGGCATGAGCAGTTCTTC. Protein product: CASSLFVPSGRHEQFF.

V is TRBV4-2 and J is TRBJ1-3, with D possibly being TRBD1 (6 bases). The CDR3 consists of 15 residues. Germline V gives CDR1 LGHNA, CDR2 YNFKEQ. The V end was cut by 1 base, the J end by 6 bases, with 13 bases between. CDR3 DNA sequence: TGTGCCAGCAGCCAAGGAGCAGGGGTGGCAAACACCATATATTTT. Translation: CASSQGAGVANTIYF.

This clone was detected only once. The CDR3 spells CASSEVSGETQYF. The CDR3 DNA sequence: TGTGCCAGCAGTGAGGTCTCGGGGGAGACCCAGTACTTC. This rearrangement joins TRBV6-1 to TRBJ2-5, with D perhaps matching TRBD2 (5 bases). V lost 3 bases, J lost 5 bases, and 10 bases lay in between. The CDR3 is 13 residues long. The germline V gene has CDR1 MNHNS and CDR2 SASEGT.

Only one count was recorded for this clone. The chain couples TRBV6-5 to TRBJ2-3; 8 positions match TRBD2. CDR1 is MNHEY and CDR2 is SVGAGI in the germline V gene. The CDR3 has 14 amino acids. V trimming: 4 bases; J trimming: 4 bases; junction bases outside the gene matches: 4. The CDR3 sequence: CASSSLLAADTQYF. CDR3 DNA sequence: TGTGCCAGCAGTTCCCTACTAGCGGCAGATACGCAGTATTTT.

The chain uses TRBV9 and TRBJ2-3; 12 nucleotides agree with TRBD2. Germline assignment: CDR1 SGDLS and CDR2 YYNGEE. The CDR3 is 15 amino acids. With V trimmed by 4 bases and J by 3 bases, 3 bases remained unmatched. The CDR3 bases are TGTGCCAGCAGCCTACTAGCGGGAGGAACAGATACGCAGTATTTT. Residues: CASSLLAGGTDTQYF.

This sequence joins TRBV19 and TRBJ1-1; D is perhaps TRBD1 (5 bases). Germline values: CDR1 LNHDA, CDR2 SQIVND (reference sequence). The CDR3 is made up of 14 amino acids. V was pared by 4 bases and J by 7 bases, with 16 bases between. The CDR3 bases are TGTGCCAGTAGTAGCTCCAGGGATGGGAGTGAAGCTTTCTTT. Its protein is CASSSSRDGSEAFF. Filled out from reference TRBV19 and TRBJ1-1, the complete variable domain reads DGGITQSPKYLFRKEGQNVTLSCEQNLNHDAMYWYRQDPGQGLRLIYYSQIVNDFQKGDIAEGYSVSREKKESFPLTVTSAQKNPTAFYLCASSSSRDGSEAFFGQGTRLTVV.

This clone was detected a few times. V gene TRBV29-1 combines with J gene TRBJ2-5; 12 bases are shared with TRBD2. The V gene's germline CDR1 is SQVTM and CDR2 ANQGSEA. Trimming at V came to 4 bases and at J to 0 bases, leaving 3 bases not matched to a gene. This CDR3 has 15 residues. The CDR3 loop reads CSVGTSGAYQETQYF. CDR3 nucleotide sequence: TGCAGCGTTGGGACTAGCGGGGCTTACCAAGAGACCCAGTACTTC.

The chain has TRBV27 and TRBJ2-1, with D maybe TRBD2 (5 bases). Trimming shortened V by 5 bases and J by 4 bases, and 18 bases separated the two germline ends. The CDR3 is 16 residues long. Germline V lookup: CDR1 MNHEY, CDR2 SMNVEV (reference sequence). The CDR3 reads CASSTLLAPQYNEQFF. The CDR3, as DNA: TGTGCCAGCAGTACCCTGCTAGCCCCCCAATACAATGAGCAGTTCTTC.

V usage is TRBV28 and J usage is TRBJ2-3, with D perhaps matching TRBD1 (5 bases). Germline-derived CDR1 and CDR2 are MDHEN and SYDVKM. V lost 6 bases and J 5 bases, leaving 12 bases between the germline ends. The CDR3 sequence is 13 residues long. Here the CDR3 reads CASSPGREDTQYF. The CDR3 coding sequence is TGTGCCAGCAGCCCCGGCAGGGAAGATACGCAGTATTTT.

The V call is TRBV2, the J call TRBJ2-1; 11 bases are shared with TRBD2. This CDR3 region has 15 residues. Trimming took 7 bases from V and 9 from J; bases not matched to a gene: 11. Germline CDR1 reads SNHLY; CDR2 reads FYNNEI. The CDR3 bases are TGTGCCAGCAACCCACTAGCGGGAGTGGGTAGTGAGCAGTTCTTC. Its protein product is CASNPLAGVGSEQFF.

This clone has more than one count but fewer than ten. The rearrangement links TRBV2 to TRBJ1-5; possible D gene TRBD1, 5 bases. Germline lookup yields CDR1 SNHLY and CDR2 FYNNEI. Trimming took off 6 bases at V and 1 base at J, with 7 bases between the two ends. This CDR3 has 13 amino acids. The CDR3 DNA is TGTGCCAGCAGCCGGGACAGCAATCAGCCCCAGCATTTT. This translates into CASSRDSNQPQHF. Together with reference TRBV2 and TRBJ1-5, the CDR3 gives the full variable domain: EPEVTQTPSHQVTQMGQEVILRCVPISNHLYFYWYRQILGQKVEFLVSFYNNEISEKSEIFDDQFSVERPDGSNFTLKIRSTKLEDSAMYFCASSRDSNQPQHFGDGTRLSIL.

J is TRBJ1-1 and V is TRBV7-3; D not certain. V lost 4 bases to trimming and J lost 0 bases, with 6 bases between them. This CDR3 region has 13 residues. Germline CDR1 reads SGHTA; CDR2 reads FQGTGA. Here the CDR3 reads CASSSHMNTEAFF. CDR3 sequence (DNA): TGTGCCAGCAGCTCGCATATGAACACTGAAGCTTTCTTT.

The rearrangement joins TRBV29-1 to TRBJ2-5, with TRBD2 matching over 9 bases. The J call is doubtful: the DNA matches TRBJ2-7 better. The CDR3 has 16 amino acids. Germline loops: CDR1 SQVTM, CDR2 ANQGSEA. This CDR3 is CSVEGWASGNSYEQYF. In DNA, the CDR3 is TGCAGCGTTGAAGGGTGGGCTAGCGGGAACTCCTACGAGCAGTACTTC.

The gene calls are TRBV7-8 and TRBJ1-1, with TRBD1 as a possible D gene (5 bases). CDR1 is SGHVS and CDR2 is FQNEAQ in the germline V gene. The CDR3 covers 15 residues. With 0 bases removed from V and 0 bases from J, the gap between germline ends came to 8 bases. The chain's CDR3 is CASSLATVLNTEAFF. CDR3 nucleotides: TGTGCCAGCAGCTTAGCGACAGTACTGAACACTGAAGCTTTCTTT.

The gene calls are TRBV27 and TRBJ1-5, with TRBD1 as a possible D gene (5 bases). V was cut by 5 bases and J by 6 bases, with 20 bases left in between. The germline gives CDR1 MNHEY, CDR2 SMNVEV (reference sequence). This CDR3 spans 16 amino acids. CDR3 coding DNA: TGTGCCAGCAGTAACACGGGACCGGTCCGTGGTCAGCCCCAGCATTTT. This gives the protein CASSNTGPVRGQPQHF.

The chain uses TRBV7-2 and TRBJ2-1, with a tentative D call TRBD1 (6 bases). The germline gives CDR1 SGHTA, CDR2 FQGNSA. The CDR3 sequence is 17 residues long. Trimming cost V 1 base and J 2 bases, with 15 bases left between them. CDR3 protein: CASSLVMGAAAYNEQFF. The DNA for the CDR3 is TGTGCCAGCAGCTTAGTTATGGGGGCGGCGGCCTACAATGAGCAGTTCTTC. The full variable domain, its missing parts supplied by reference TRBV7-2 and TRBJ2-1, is GAGVSQSPSNKVTEKGKDVELRCDPISGHTALYWYRQSLGQGLEFLIYFQGNSAPDKSGLPSDRFSAERTGGSVSTLTIQRTQQEDSAVYLCASSLVMGAAAYNEQFFGPGTRLTVL.

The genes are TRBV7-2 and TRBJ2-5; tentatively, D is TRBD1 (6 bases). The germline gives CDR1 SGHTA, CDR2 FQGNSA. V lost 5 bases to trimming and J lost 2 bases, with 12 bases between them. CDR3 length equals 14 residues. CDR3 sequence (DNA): TGTGCCAGCAGCCAACAGGGTTGGCAAGAGACCCAGTACTTC. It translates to CASSQQGWQETQYF.

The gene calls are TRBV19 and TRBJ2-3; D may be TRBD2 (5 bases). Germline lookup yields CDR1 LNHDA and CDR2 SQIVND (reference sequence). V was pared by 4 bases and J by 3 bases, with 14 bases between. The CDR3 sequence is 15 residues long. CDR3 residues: CASSKLAEGTDTQYF. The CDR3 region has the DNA TGTGCCAGTAGTAAGCTAGCAGAAGGAACAGATACGCAGTATTTT.

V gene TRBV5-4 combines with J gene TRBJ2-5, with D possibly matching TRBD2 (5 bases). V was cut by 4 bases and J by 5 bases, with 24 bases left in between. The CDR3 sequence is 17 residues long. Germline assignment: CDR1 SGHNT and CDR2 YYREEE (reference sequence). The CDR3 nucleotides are TGTGCCAGCAGCCCGGATGGACTGCAAGCTAGAGGGGAGACCCAGTACTTC. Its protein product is CASSPDGLQARGETQYF.

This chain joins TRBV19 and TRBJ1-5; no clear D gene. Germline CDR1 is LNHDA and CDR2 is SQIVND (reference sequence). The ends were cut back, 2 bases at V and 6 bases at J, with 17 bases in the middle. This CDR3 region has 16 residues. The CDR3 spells CASSIYGTRRIQPQHF. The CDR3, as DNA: TGTGCCAGTAGTATATATGGCACCCGCAGGATTCAGCCCCAGCATTTT.

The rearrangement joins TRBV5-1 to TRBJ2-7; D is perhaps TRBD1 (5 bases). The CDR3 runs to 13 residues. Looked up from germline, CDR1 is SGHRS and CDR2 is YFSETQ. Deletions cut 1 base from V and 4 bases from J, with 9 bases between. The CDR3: CASSLQGLYEQYF. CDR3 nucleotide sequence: TGCGCCAGCAGCTTGCAGGGCTTGTACGAGCAGTACTTC. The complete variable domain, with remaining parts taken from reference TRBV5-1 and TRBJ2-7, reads KAGVTQTPRYLIKTRGQQVTLSCSPISGHRSVSWYQQTPGQGLQFLFEYFSETQRNKGNFPGRFSGRQFSNSRSEMNVSTLELGDSALYLCASSLQGLYEQYFGPGTRLTVT.